This T cell receptor beta chain was captured in a study of blood T cell repertoires in COVID-19 (dated by TCRdb to the early 2020s). Regarding the study in general: Samples from collaborators originated in the United States, Italy and Spain and spanned both the acute and convalescent phases of COVID-19. The material from the prospective study consisted of cDNA or gDNA derived from T cells, B-cell-depleted T cells, or PBMCs. Deeply sampled blood TCRbeta repertoires from subjects exposed to, actively infected with, or recovered from COVID-19 were included in the dataset. A freely available public database, intended as a resource for researchers studying the immune response to SARS-CoV-2, is where the repertoires were released. Samples were obtained from the ongoing ImmuneRACE study (first 160 participants) and from 1,000 to 1,500 subjects provided by 6 global collaborators. The sample metadata nearly always contained a de-identified subject ID, COVID-19 status, age in years and sex. HLA class I and class II types, where available, came from metadata supplied by the sample provider rather than from assay-based typing.

CDR1 GTSNPN and CDR2 SVGIG are derived from the germline V gene (reference sequence). The CDR3, cysteine through phenylalanine, is 15 amino acids long. Only the CDR3 region is kept as DNA, spanning 45 bases read in frame from base 1. The trim is 1 base for V and 2 bases for J, with a gap of 9 bases between the germline ends. Comments on this clone: Its antigen remains undetermined. Base qualities are not provided; no much larger clone lies one nucleotide away.

TCRbeta CDR3 regions were amplified from genomic DNA by means of the immunoSEQ Assay, a bias-controlled multiplex PCR. On the study's bioinformatics: Nucleated cell counts per sample were estimated from amplification of reference gene primers within the assay. To quantify the absolute abundance of each unique TCRbeta CDR3 rearrangement, sequence reads were collapsed and filtered. For each sample, productive Simpson clonality was calculated by taking the square root of Simpson's diversity index across productive rearrangements. The source is immuneACCESS, and TCRdb retained only in-frame sequences with V and J called. Part of the clones is not carried over; for the studies checked, unresolved V genes explain less than half of this, and the remainder is unexplained. V, J and clone size are taken as reported in that table, and D and trimming were inferred from the DNA itself. Recorded for this sample are 100,000 to 110,000 clones; about 80% of them occurred a single time. In total, the top ten clones hold roughly a third of the sample.

The investigation overall reported the following: The amount of clinical and demographic metadata varied by source and participant and was provided uncurated.

The collaborating institutions used their own protocols to collect whole blood in K2EDTA tubes. For TCRbeta analysis, collaborators shipped samples in one of three forms: frozen whole blood, isolated PBMCs, or DNA extracted from either of those sample types. The rearrangement combines TRBV30 with TRBJ2-6; the D gene lacks a confident call. The receptor was derived from a man between 65 and 85 years old with active or convalescent COVID-19. The sample was peripheral blood. CDR3 reads: CAWSAQATGANVLTF. The nucleotides are TGTGCCTGGAGTGCCCAGGCTACTGGGGCCAACGTCCTGACTTTC.